This TCR beta chain was recorded in a study of blood T cell repertoires in COVID-19. Study summary: Acute-phase and convalescent COVID-19 samples originated in the United States, Italy and Spain. Sources were T cells, B-cell-depleted T cells, or PBMCs; the material itself was cDNA or gDNA.

The V and J ends lost 2 bases and 0 bases respectively, with 9 bases between them. CDR3 size: 15 residues. Germline CDR1 KGHDR, CDR2 SFDVKD. Source study methods: Nucleated cell counts were estimated from reference gene primer amplification. Generated by immunoSEQ multiplex PCR, the TCRdb table keeps only in-frame clones and is missing some. V, J and clone size were drawn from that table, and D and trimming were deduced from the DNA. The repertoire holds a few hundred thousand clones, with around 90% as singletons. The chain is built from TRBV24-1 and TRBJ1-2, with D uncertain. The sample comprised peripheral blood. The sequence was obtained from a human donor in a cohort sampled during active COVID-19. The CDR3 here is CATSDSGLANYGYTF. DNA for the CDR3: TGTGCCACCAGTGATTCAGGACTTGCTAACTATGGCTACACCTTC.